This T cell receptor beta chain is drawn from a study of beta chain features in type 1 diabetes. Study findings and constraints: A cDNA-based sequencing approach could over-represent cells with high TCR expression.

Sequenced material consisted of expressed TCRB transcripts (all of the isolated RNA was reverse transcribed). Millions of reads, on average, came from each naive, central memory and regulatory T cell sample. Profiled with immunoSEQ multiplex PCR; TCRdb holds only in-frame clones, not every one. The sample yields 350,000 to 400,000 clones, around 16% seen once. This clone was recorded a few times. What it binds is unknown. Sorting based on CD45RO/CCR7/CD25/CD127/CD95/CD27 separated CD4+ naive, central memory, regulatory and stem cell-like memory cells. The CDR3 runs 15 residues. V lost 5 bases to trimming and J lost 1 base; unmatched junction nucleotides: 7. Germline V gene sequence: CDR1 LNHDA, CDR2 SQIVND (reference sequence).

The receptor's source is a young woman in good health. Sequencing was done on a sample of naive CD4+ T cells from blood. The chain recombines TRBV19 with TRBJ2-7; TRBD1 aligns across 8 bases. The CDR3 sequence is CASSPQDRGSYEQYF. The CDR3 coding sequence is TGTGCCAGTAGTCCCCAAGACAGGGGATCCTACGAGCAGTACTTC.